This record concerns one T cell receptor (beta chain) sequence. Its antigen is currently unknown. This CDR3 is 13 amino acids long. Germline loops: CDR1 SGHTA, CDR2 FQGNSA. The V end was cut by 7 bases, the J end by 13 bases, with 17 bases between. These data are taken from a study of T cell responses to AZD1222 COVID-19 vaccine. Study results and limitations: Mapped onto spike, vaccine-associated CD4 TCRs spanned it and were dominant at 160-218 and 743-854. Just a handful of AZD1222 recipients tested seropositive at baseline.

Assay used: immunoSEQ multiplex PCR; TCRdb lists only in-frame clones, some missing. This table holds 150,000 to 200,000 clones, roughly 91% found once. The specimen comprised peripheral blood, sampled 28 days after the second AZD1222 dose. This chain uses TRBV7-2 with TRBJ1-6, with D tentatively TRBD1 (6 bases). This TCR was recovered from an adult who received the AZD1222 COVID-19 vaccine. This CDR3 reads CASTWGPQGPLHF. The CDR3 nucleotides read TGTGCCAGCACCTGGGGCCCACAGGGCCCCCTCCACTTT.